Below are 27 T cell receptor beta chains sequenced from a single sample in a study of blood T cell repertoires in COVID-19. This table comes from immunoSEQ multiplex PCR, and its TCRdb copy is limited to in-frame clones, with some not included. The sample has about 55,000 clones, under 90% seen once. The sequenced sample was peripheral blood. The origin of the receptors is a man of 80 years or more with COVID-19, enrolled during active disease.

The gene calls are TRBV18 and TRBJ1-2, with D perhaps matching TRBD1 (5 bases). From germline, CDR1 is KGHSH and CDR2 LQKENI. The ends were cut back, 3 bases at V and 0 bases at J, with 11 bases in the middle. The CDR3 is 15 amino acids. The CDR3 here is CASSPEGLANYGYTF. The CDR3, as DNA: TGTGCCAGCTCACCGGAGGGGTTAGCTAACTATGGCTACACCTTC.

The rearrangement uses TRBV12-3 or TRBV12-4 and TRBJ1-4, with D uncertain. The V gene lost 10 bases and the J gene lost 7 bases, with 13 bases spanning the gap. The CDR3 is 12 amino acids. DNA for the CDR3: TGTGCCACGTGGAGGGAAGGTGAAAAACTGTTTTTT. This translates into CATWREGEKLFF.

The chain joins TRBV7-2 to TRBJ2-5, with 11 bases aligning to TRBD1. CDR1 and CDR2 from the germline V gene are SGHTA and FQGNSA. Trimming at V came to 0 bases and at J to 5 bases, leaving 5 bases not matched to a gene. The CDR3 spans 16 residues. This chain's CDR3 is CASSLAGQGARETQYF. The CDR3 bases are TGTGCCAGCAGCTTAGCAGGACAGGGGGCGCGGGAGACCCAGTACTTC.

DNA of the CDR3: TGTGCCAGCAGCTCCTATTTCACTAGCGGGAGGGGTAACGGGGAGCTGTTTTTT. This translates into CASSSYFTSGRGNGELFF. The rearrangement uses TRBV7-2 and TRBJ2-2; TRBD2 agrees at 13 bases. V lost 4 bases and J lost 7; bases outside the gene matches: 12. Germline CDR1 reads SGHTA; CDR2 reads FQGNSA. The CDR3 loop spans 18 amino acids.

The chain links TRBV6-4 to TRBJ2-1; 7 positions match TRBD2. CDR1 is MRHNA and CDR2 is SNTAGT in the germline V gene. The CDR3 has 16 amino acids. Trimming removed 2 bases from V and 2 bases from J; junction bases left unmatched: 6. This CDR3 reads CASSDVGGIAYNEQFF. The DNA of the CDR3 is TGTGCCAGCAGTGACGTGGGGGGGATCGCCTACAATGAGCAGTTCTTC.

This clone came up once. V usage is TRBV6-5 and J usage is TRBJ2-5; 10 bases map to TRBD2. This CDR3 contains 14 residues. Germline V CDR1 and CDR2: MNHEY, SVGAGI. V lost 5 bases and J lost 4; bases outside the gene matches: 4. Here the CDR3 reads CASSRSGGGETQYF. The CDR3 coding sequence is TGTGCCAGCAGTAGAAGCGGGGGGGGAGAGACCCAGTACTTC.

This rearrangement joins TRBV2 to TRBJ1-5; D may be TRBD1 (5 bases). Germline assignment: CDR1 SNHLY and CDR2 FYNNEI. The germline V and J ends were trimmed by 3 bases and 1 base, with 10 bases remaining between them. This CDR3 region has 15 residues. The CDR3 spells CASSEDIYSNQPQHF. The CDR3, as DNA: TGTGCCAGCAGTGAGGACATATACAGCAATCAGCCCCAGCATTTT.

V usage is TRBV4-2 and J usage is TRBJ1-1; 9 nucleotides align to TRBD1. With 0 bases clipped from V and 4 bases from J, the junction kept 3 bases outside the gene matches. Germline assignment: CDR1 LGHNA and CDR2 YNFKEQ. There are 15 residues in the CDR3. CDR3 nucleotides: TGTGCCAGCAGCCAAGATATGACAGGGGGCACTGAAGCTTTCTTT. Its translation: CASSQDMTGGTEAFF.

This clone was detected only once. This sequence joins TRBV7-7 and TRBJ2-5, with 9 bases lining up with TRBD2. The CDR3 loop spans 15 amino acids. The ends lost 1 base at V and 3 bases at J; junction bases unmatched: 3. The germline CDR1 and CDR2 sequences are SSHAT and FNYEAQ (reference sequence). As DNA, the CDR3 is TGTGCCAGCAGCTTAGGTGGCGGGAGGGAAGAGACCCAGTACTTC. This encodes CASSLGGGREETQYF.

The rearrangement uses TRBV4-3 and TRBJ2-3, with TRBD2 identical over 9 bases. With 0 bases clipped from V and 5 bases from J, the junction kept 6 bases outside the gene matches. The CDR3 covers 16 residues. Germline V gene sequence: CDR1 LGHNA, CDR2 YSLEER. CDR3 in amino acids: CASSQDAAGGGDTQYF. CDR3 DNA: TGCGCCAGCAGCCAAGATGCAGCGGGAGGTGGAGATACGCAGTATTTT.

V is TRBV25-1 and J is TRBJ1-4; the D is unclear. Deletions cut 0 bases from V and 4 bases from J, with 12 bases between. The CDR3 consists of 16 residues. Germline CDR1 reads MGHDK; CDR2 reads SYGVNS. The CDR3 region has the DNA TGTGCCAGCAGTGAATATACGGTAGACTTTAATGAAAAACTGTTTTTT. This sequence encodes CASSEYTVDFNEKLFF.

The V and J genes are TRBV9 and TRBJ1-2; perhaps TRBD1 as D (6 bases). Between the trimmed V and J ends, which lost 0 bases and 6 bases, there was a span of 15 bases. Germline lookup yields CDR1 SGDLS and CDR2 YYNGEE. This CDR3 region has 15 residues. The CDR3 sequence is CASSVASQGMNGYTF. The DNA for the CDR3 is TGTGCCAGCAGCGTAGCTAGCCAGGGGATGAATGGCTACACCTTC.

In this sample, this clone turned up a few times. The chain recombines TRBV7-2 with TRBJ1-1; no clear D. The ends were cut back, 5 bases at V and 6 bases at J, with 13 bases in the middle. Germline V gene lookup returns CDR1 SGHTA and CDR2 FQGNSA. There are 13 residues in the CDR3. This CDR3 reads CASSPEREAEAFF. CDR3 in DNA: TGTGCCAGCAGCCCAGAGAGGGAGGCTGAAGCTTTCTTT.

This clone was detected once. This chain links TRBV6-5 with TRBJ2-1, with 13 positions matching TRBD2. CDR1 and CDR2 from the germline V gene are MNHEY and SVGAGI. CDR3 size: 15 residues. The V gene end was trimmed by 7 bases and the J gene end by 4 bases; junction bases not matched to a gene: 4. The CDR3 sequence is CASTGTSGVYNEQFF. DNA of the CDR3: TGTGCCAGCACTGGGACTAGCGGGGTTTACAATGAGCAGTTCTTC.

The chain joins TRBV19 to TRBJ2-7, with 7 bases that match TRBD1. The CDR3 is 15 residues long. Germline assignment: CDR1 LNHDA and CDR2 SQIVND (reference sequence). The junction had 7 bases not matched to a gene; V was cut back by 5 bases and J by 0 bases. The CDR3 here is CASSSGTENSYEQYF. The CDR3 DNA follows: TGTGCCAGTAGTTCCGGGACAGAGAACTCCTACGAGCAGTACTTC.

The genes are TRBV7-9 and TRBJ2-7; tentatively, D is TRBD1 (7 bases). Deletions cut 1 base from V and 12 bases from J, with 13 bases between. The CDR3 runs 12 residues. The germline V gene has CDR1 SEHNR and CDR2 FQNEAQ (reference sequence). The CDR3 spells CASSLEPGGTYV. DNA of the CDR3: TGTGCCAGCAGCTTAGAGCCAGGGGGGACGTACGTC.

The chain employs TRBV9 and TRBJ2-2; D not resolved. Germline lookup yields CDR1 SGDLS and CDR2 YYNGEE. This CDR3 contains 15 residues. The V end was cut by 1 base, the J end by 3 bases, with 10 bases between. For the CDR3, the DNA is TGTGCCAGCAGCGTAAGTTCCAGGCACACCGGGGAGCTGTTTTTT. This sequence encodes CASSVSSRHTGELFF. The variable domain in full, with the rest retrieved from reference TRBV9 and TRBJ2-2, is DSGVTQTPKHLITATGQRVTLRCSPRSGDLSVYWYQQSLDQGLQFLIQYYNGEERAKGNILERFSAQQFPDLHSELNLSSLELGDSALYFCASSVSSRHTGELFFGEGSRLTVL.

This chain links TRBV10-3 with TRBJ2-7; TRBD1 matches at 8 bases. Trimming took 3 bases from V and 0 from J; bases not matched to a gene: 10. The germline CDR1 and CDR2 sequences are ENHRY and SYGVKD. The CDR3 extends over 17 amino acids. CDR3 residues: CAISDSIDRGISYEQYV. CDR3 bases: TGTGCCATCAGTGACTCTATAGACAGGGGAATCTCCTACGAGCAGTACGTC.

The CDR3 loop is CASSLNMASREQYF. DNA for the CDR3: TGTGCCAGCAGCTTAAACATGGCCTCGAGGGAGCAGTACTTC. The rearrangement joins TRBV7-3 to TRBJ2-7, with unresolved D. The CDR3 contains 14 residues. Germline V CDR1 and CDR2: SGHTA, FQGTGA. Between the trimmed V and J ends, which lost 1 base and 7 bases, there was a span of 14 bases.

In its sample, this clone was seen a few times. V is TRBV5-1 and J is TRBJ1-1; D is possibly TRBD1 (6 bases). The length of the CDR3 is 16 residues. Germline loops: CDR1 SGHRS, CDR2 YFSETQ. Trimming stripped 1 base from V and 0 bases from J, with 13 bases between. CDR3 region: CASSLWQGFMNTEAFF. CDR3 in DNA: TGCGCCAGCAGCTTGTGGCAGGGGTTCATGAACACTGAAGCTTTCTTT. The variable domain in full, completed from reference TRBV5-1 and TRBJ1-1, reads KAGVTQTPRYLIKTRGQQVTLSCSPISGHRSVSWYQQTPGQGLQFLFEYFSETQRNKGNFPGRFSGRQFSNSRSEMNVSTLELGDSALYLCASSLWQGFMNTEAFFGQGTRLTVV.

This clone was detected a few times. V gene TRBV4-2 combines with J gene TRBJ1-1, with D unresolved. V was pared by 0 bases and J by 4 bases, with 9 bases between. Germline V gives CDR1 LGHNA, CDR2 YNFKEQ. The CDR3 spans 14 residues. This CDR3 is CASSQELGSTEAFF. The CDR3 region has the DNA TGTGCCAGCAGCCAAGAACTGGGCAGCACTGAAGCTTTCTTT.

This clone has only a few counts. The genes are TRBV6-5 and TRBJ1-2, with 12 bases that match TRBD1. Germline trimming cut 0 bases from V and 8 bases from J; bases unmatched to any gene: 4. Germline V gene sequence: CDR1 MNHEY, CDR2 SVGAGI. This CDR3 comprises 15 residues. The CDR3 DNA sequence: TGTGCCAGCAGTTACTCAGGGACAGGGGGCGACGGCTACACCTTC. As protein: CASSYSGTGGDGYTF.

This clone was found once. The chain has TRBV9 and TRBJ2-4; 8 bases are a match to TRBD2. The CDR3 loop spans 14 amino acids. V shed 0 bases, J shed 7 bases, and the junction held 3 bases outside the gene matches. Germline lookup yields CDR1 SGDLS and CDR2 YYNGEE. For the CDR3, the DNA is TGTGCCAGCAGCGTAGGCCAGCGGGAGAACATTCAGTACTTC. Protein product: CASSVGQRENIQYF. The whole variable domain, filled in from reference TRBV9 and TRBJ2-4, reads DSGVTQTPKHLITATGQRVTLRCSPRSGDLSVYWYQQSLDQGLQFLIQYYNGEERAKGNILERFSAQQFPDLHSELNLSSLELGDSALYFCASSVGQRENIQYFGAGTRLSVL.

With regard to this clone: The sample carries other DNA sequences with the same CDR3. The J gene is TRBJ1-2, the V gene TRBV5-1, with unresolved D. Between the trimmed V and J ends, which lost 4 bases and 1 base, there was a span of 8 bases. The germline V gene has CDR1 SGHRS and CDR2 YFSETQ. CDR3 length equals 13 residues. CDR3 coding DNA: TGCGCCAGCAGCCCGGGAGTTAACTATGGCTACACCTTC. This translates into CASSPGVNYGYTF.

This sequence joins TRBV29-1 and TRBJ2-2; 9 bases are shared with TRBD1. V was clipped by 5 bases and J by 3 bases; unmatched bases: 4. The CDR3 loop spans 14 amino acids. Germline V gene data show CDR1 as SQVTM and CDR2 as ANQGSEA. The CDR3 protein is CSVLRTGDTGELFF. DNA for the CDR3: TGCAGCGTTCTACGGACAGGGGACACCGGGGAGCTGTTTTTT.

V usage is TRBV15 and J usage is TRBJ2-7; the D is unclear. CDR1 is LNHNV, CDR2 YYDKDF, per germline (reference sequence). V lost 0 bases to trimming and J lost 5 bases, with 14 bases between them. The CDR3 loop spans 15 amino acids. CDR3 protein: CATSREFGRSDEQYF. The CDR3 DNA reads TGTGCCACCAGCAGAGAGTTCGGCAGGTCGGACGAGCAGTACTTC.

The V and J genes are TRBV19 and TRBJ1-6; TRBD1 matches at 7 bases. This CDR3 spans 17 amino acids. V was clipped by 3 bases and J by 6 bases; unmatched bases: 11. CDR1 and CDR2 (germline): LNHDA, SQIVND (reference sequence). CDR3 DNA: TGTGCCAGTAGTATCGATGCGAGGAGGGGGCTTAATTCACCCCTCCACTTT. Its translation: CASSIDARRGLNSPLHF.